This TCR beta chain is drawn from a study of spatial heterogeneity in lung cancer. As for the study in general: Sequencing consistently turned up more beta-chain sequences than alpha-chain sequences. Raw reads contained each unique TCR and UMI combination more than ten times on average.

TCR cDNA molecules each carried a unique molecular identifier. A single record per CDR3 protein comes from TCRdb applying MiXCR to the 5' RACE reads. The table has 7,200 or so distinct CDR3 sequences, about 4% seen once. Time point reported: sample taken at primary tumor resection. Material for sequencing was whole RNA from tumor, nontumor lung or frozen PBMC, left unsorted. The donors, 72 patients with untreated early-stage non-small cell lung cancer, provided the samples. This CDR3 region has 13 residues. V was shortened by 8 bases and J by 0 bases, with 8 bases between the two germline ends. The germline gives CDR1 MNHNS, CDR2 SASEGT. In its sample, this clonotype was seen many times.

The sequencing here drew on normal lung tissue next to the tumor, taken at surgery. This sequence joins TRBV6-1 and TRBJ2-1; D uncertain. This TCR was recovered from a female donor with early-stage non-small cell lung cancer. The DNA of the CDR3 is TGTGCCAGCCAGACAAACTCCTACAATGAGCAGTTCTTC. It yields the protein CASQTNSYNEQFF.